The 18 T cell receptor beta chains listed next were all sequenced from one sample in a study of blood T cell repertoires in COVID-19. Only in-frame clones appear in the TCRdb table, and some are missing; sequencing was by immunoSEQ multiplex PCR. The table lists approximately 270,000 clones, approximately 90% of them singletons, with about 4% in the top ten. Sequences were obtained from PBMCs or T cells enriched from blood (not recorded which). The receptor set was obtained from a woman between 25 and 40 years old with acute COVID-19.

The chain carries TRBV6-5 and TRBJ2-1; TRBD2 matches at 7 bases. This CDR3 comprises 14 residues. CDR1 and CDR2 from the germline V gene are MNHEY and SVGAGI. CDR3 protein: CALFWPSGYNEQFF. CDR3 nucleotide sequence: TGTGCGCTCTTTTGGCCTAGCGGCTACAATGAGCAGTTCTTC.

This clone has a handful of counts. The rearrangement joins TRBV10-3 to TRBJ2-1; 14 bases line up with TRBD2. V was pared by 10 bases and J by 8 bases, with 4 bases of the junction left unmatched. CDR3 length: 13 residues. The V gene's germline CDR1 is ENHRY and CDR2 SYGVKD. Written as DNA, the CDR3 is TGTGCCACTTCGGGACTAGCGGGAGATGAGCAGTTCTTC. It specifies CATSGLAGDEQFF.

The chain combines TRBV6-2 or TRBV6-3 with TRBJ1-1, with 7 positions matching TRBD1. V was pared by 5 bases and J by 6 bases, with 9 bases of the junction left unmatched. Germline-derived CDR1 and CDR2 are MNHEY and SVGEGT. This CDR3 region has 14 residues. The CDR3 here is CASSIPNRGAEAFF. The CDR3 region has the DNA TGTGCCAGCAGTATCCCGAACAGGGGCGCTGAAGCTTTCTTT.

The chain couples TRBV9 to TRBJ1-4; TRBD1 is a possible D gene (6 bases). Looked up from germline, CDR1 is SGDLS and CDR2 is YYNGEE. The length of the CDR3 is 14 residues. V was pared by 0 bases and J by 5 bases, with 8 bases between. The DNA for the CDR3 is TGTGCCAGCAGCGTAGGGGACACCAATGAAAAACTGTTTTTT. Amino acid sequence: CASSVGDTNEKLFF.

This clone was counted a single time. CDR3 residues: CASSSGTGGEDTEAFF. CDR3 nucleotides: TGTGCCAGCAGCTCCGGGACAGGGGGCGAGGACACTGAAGCTTTCTTT. V gene TRBV13 combines with J gene TRBJ1-1, with TRBD1 matching over 12 bases. V was clipped by 4 bases and J by 3 bases; unmatched bases: 6. CDR1 and CDR2 from the germline V gene are PRHDT and FYEKMQ (reference sequence). This CDR3 is 16 amino acids long.

The rearrangement joins TRBV12-2 to TRBJ2-7; whether TRBD2, the table's D call, matches the DNA was not checked. TRBV12-2 is a recognized pseudogene. The CDR3 totals 15 residues. The CDR3 sequence: CASRLAGAEPYEQYF. The CDR3 region has the DNA TGTGCAAGTCGCTTAGCGGGAGCGGAGCCCTACGAGCAGTACTTC.

The gene calls are TRBV7-2 and TRBJ2-1; TRBD2 matches at 7 bases. CDR1 is SGHTA, CDR2 FQGNSA, per germline. The CDR3 runs to 16 residues. V dropped 1 base and J dropped 3; count of bases not matched to a gene: 6. CDR3 region: CASSLEATSSYNEQFF. CDR3 DNA sequence: TGTGCCAGCAGCTTAGAGGCGACTAGCAGCTACAATGAGCAGTTCTTC. The variable domain in full, completed from reference TRBV7-2 and TRBJ2-1, reads GAGVSQSPSNKVTEKGKDVELRCDPISGHTALYWYRQSLGQGLEFLIYFQGNSAPDKSGLPSDRFSAERTGGSVSTLTIQRTQQEDSAVYLCASSLEATSSYNEQFFGPGTRLTVL.

Concerning this clone: Additional DNA sequences in this sample encode the identical CDR3. The chain couples TRBV3-1 (or the pseudogene TRBV3-2) to TRBJ1-5; weak D call: TRBD1 (6 bases). CDR3 length equals 15 residues. V was trimmed by 0 bases and J by 3 bases, leaving 9 bases between them. Germline-derived CDR1 and CDR2 are LGHDT and YNNKEL (reference sequence). CDR3 sequence (DNA): TGTGCCAGCAGCCAAGACAGGGGATACAATCAGCCCCAGCATTTT. Its translation is CASSQDRGYNQPQHF.

The chain employs TRBV28 and TRBJ2-5; D is perhaps TRBD2 (6 bases). Germline CDR1 and CDR2: MDHEN and SYDVKM. V was trimmed by 6 bases and J by 5 bases, leaving 13 bases between them. The CDR3 consists of 13 residues. The chain's CDR3 is CASRAAGPETQYF. As DNA, the CDR3 is TGTGCCAGCAGAGCCGCGGGGCCGGAGACCCAGTACTTC.

This sequence joins TRBV7-8 and TRBJ1-5; 11 bases are shared with TRBD1. Trimming cost V 5 bases and J 7 bases; bases outside gene matches: 10. This CDR3 has 16 amino acids. The germline CDR1 and CDR2 sequences are SGHVS and FQNEAQ. CDR3 region: CASSQLGTGGGQPQHF. In DNA, the CDR3 is TGTGCCAGCAGCCAGCTCGGGACAGGGGGAGGACAGCCCCAGCATTTT.

This sequence joins TRBV29-1 and TRBJ2-1; 7 positions match TRBD2. Germline lookup yields CDR1 SQVTM and CDR2 ANQGSEA. V shed 4 bases and J 5 bases; nucleotides not matched to a gene: 5. CDR3 length: 13 amino acids. CDR3 in amino acids: CSVVGGGNNEQFF. The CDR3 DNA reads TGCAGCGTTGTTGGGGGAGGGAACAATGAGCAGTTCTTC.

In the case of this clone: Relative to the germline gene, one junction end is altered; a read error may explain this. This rearrangement joins TRBV5-5 to TRBJ2-7, with 10 nucleotides matching TRBD2. This CDR3 is 13 amino acids long. Germline lookup yields CDR1 SGHKS and CDR2 YYEKEE (reference sequence). The CDR3 sequence is CASSLKSTSGFHF. CDR3 nucleotide sequence: TGTGCCAGCAGCTTGAAGTCGACTAGCGGGTTCCATTTC.

The chain employs TRBV5-8 and TRBJ1-5, with D maybe TRBD1 (6 bases). Between the trimmed V and J ends, which lost 3 bases and 6 bases, there was a span of 16 bases. CDR3 length: 15 residues. Germline-derived CDR1 and CDR2 are SGHTS and YDEGEE. The CDR3 DNA sequence: TGTGCCAGCAGCTCGAAAGGACAGAGGAGTCAGCCCCAGCATTTT. It specifies CASSSKGQRSQPQHF.

The genes are TRBV6-2 or TRBV6-3 and TRBJ2-7; D is uncertain. CDR3 length: 12 residues. Trimming pared 2 bases from V and 4 bases from J, leaving 6 bases between. In germline, CDR1 is MNHEY, CDR2 SVGEGT. For the CDR3, the DNA is TGTGCCAGCAGTTACCGGGTTTACGAGCAGTACTTC. Amino acid sequence: CASSYRVYEQYF.

The rearrangement uses TRBV13 and TRBJ1-3; 9 positions match TRBD1. J was trimmed by 8 bases and V by 2 bases; bases with no gene match: 7. The germline V gene has CDR1 PRHDT and CDR2 FYEKMQ (reference sequence). The CDR3 sequence is 15 residues long. The CDR3 reads CASSLTTGGRDTIYF. The CDR3, as DNA: TGTGCCAGCAGCTTAACGACAGGGGGTAGGGACACCATATATTTT.

This clone was found once. The CDR3 is CASSFPSDEQYF. The CDR3 bases are TGTGCCAGCAGTTTCCCCTCGGACGAGCAGTACTTC. This chain uses TRBV28 with TRBJ2-7; D call uncertain. Germline CDR1 reads MDHEN; CDR2 reads SYDVKM. The ends were cut back, 3 bases at V and 5 bases at J, with 8 bases in the middle. This CDR3 is 12 amino acids long.

This chain uses TRBV13 with TRBJ2-1; 9 positions match TRBD1. Per germline, CDR1 PRHDT and CDR2 FYEKMQ (reference sequence). Trimming cost V 5 bases and J 10 bases; bases outside gene matches: 12. This CDR3 comprises 15 residues. The CDR3 DNA reads as TGTGCCAGCAGCCCGTCCCGGGACAGGGCGGGCGAGCAGTTCTTC. This sequence encodes CASSPSRDRAGEQFF.

The chain recombines TRBV6-1 with TRBJ2-1, with D unresolved. Germline V gives CDR1 MNHNS, CDR2 SASEGT. The V end was cut by 0 bases, the J end by 6 bases, with 12 bases between. CDR3 length equals 15 residues. CDR3 loop: CASSEANGGANEQFF. In nucleotides, the CDR3 is TGTGCCAGCAGTGAAGCCAACGGTGGTGCCAATGAGCAGTTCTTC.